These 32 T cell receptor beta chains were all obtained from the same sample, sequenced in a study of vaccination and CD4 T cells after COVID-19. Treatment reported: approximately 9-day PBMC culture with coronavirus spike peptide pools or control peptides (ViraFEST assay). The Oncomine TCR Beta short-read assay was what sequenced the DNA obtained from cultured CD4+ T cells. TCRdb independently ran MiXCR on the PCR reads; one entry per CDR3 protein. Of about 15,000 distinct CDR3 sequences in the sample, 43% are singletons; the top ten hold around 8.1%. Their cognate antigens are unknown. Sequencing was carried out using CD4+ T cells from blood, cultured in vitro. These receptors originate from a human donor who had recovered from COVID-19.

This clonotype has a handful of counts. The chain has TRBV12-3 or TRBV12-4 and TRBJ1-1; D ambiguous. With 2 bases removed from V and 8 bases from J, the gap between germline ends came to 3 bases. The CDR3 has 10 residues. CDR3 residues: CASSLFEAFF. The DNA of the CDR3 is TGTGCCAGCAGTTTATTCGAAGCTTTCTTT.

This clonotype was counted between two and nine times. The rearrangement uses TRBV23-1 and TRBJ2-7; TRBD2 aligns across 11 bases. TRBV23-1 belongs to the ORF category, with a function that is uncertain. CDR3 length: 16 amino acids. The J segment lost 5 bases and the V segment lost 0 bases, leaving 6 bases of the junction unmatched. CDR3 in amino acids: CASSQSLTSGGDEQYF. CDR3 DNA sequence: TGCGCCAGCAGTCAATCATTAACTAGCGGGGGCGACGAGCAGTACTTC.

The table lists this clonotype with a few counts. The chain uses TRBV7-2 and TRBJ1-1; no firm D call. Trimming took off 2 bases at V and 3 bases at J, with 10 bases between the two ends. The CDR3 sequence is 14 residues long. CDR1 SGHTA and CDR2 FQGNSA come from the germline V gene. The CDR3 DNA reads TGTGCCAGCAGCTTAAACCGGTTGGACACTGAAGCTTTCTTT. Encoded protein: CASSLNRLDTEAFF.

This clonotype was observed a few times. This sequence joins TRBV6-1 and TRBJ1-5, with 9 bases matching TRBD1. The germline CDR1 and CDR2 sequences are MNHNS and SASEGT. This CDR3 spans 15 amino acids. The V and J ends lost 7 bases and 6 bases, in that order; junction bases with no gene match: 10. In DNA, the CDR3 is TGTGCCAGCAAAATGGGGACAGGGTTGGGTCAGCCCCAGCATTTT. Its protein product is CASKMGTGLGQPQHF.

The sample holds one count of this clonotype. J is TRBJ1-2 and V is TRBV2; 10 bases align to TRBD1. The CDR3 totals 14 residues. After removal of 5 bases from V and 8 bases from J, the junction contained 8 bases not matched to a gene. Germline assignment: CDR1 SNHLY and CDR2 FYNNEI. Written as DNA, the CDR3 is TGTGCCAGCAGTTCACGGACAGGGGGGGACGGCTACACCTTC. Its translation: CASSSRTGGDGYTF.

This clonotype appeared a few times. This rearrangement joins TRBV20-1 to TRBJ1-6; maybe TRBD1 (5 bases). The germline V gene encodes CDR1 DFQATT and CDR2 SNEGSKA (reference sequence). This CDR3 is 17 amino acids long. Trimming took 0 bases from V and 4 from J, leaving 16 bases between them. CDR3 protein: CSARDPGQGLYNSPLHF. The CDR3 nucleotides read TGCAGTGCTAGAGACCCCGGGCAGGGCTTGTATAATTCACCCCTCCACTTT.

V and J are TRBV7-2 and TRBJ2-7, with no clear D. CDR3 length: 14 amino acids. Germline V gives CDR1 SGHTA, CDR2 FQGNSA. Trimming removed 5 bases at V and 1 base at J, with 12 bases between. The chain's CDR3 is CASSPGYLSYEQYF. DNA of the CDR3: TGTGCCAGCAGCCCCGGTTACCTATCCTACGAGCAGTACTTC.

V gene TRBV10-3 combines with J gene TRBJ1-1, with TRBD1 identical over 9 bases. The trim removed 9 bases at V and 3 bases at J, leaving 5 bases unmatched. Germline lookup yields CDR1 ENHRY and CDR2 SYGVKD. The CDR3 length is 13 residues. CDR3 sequence (DNA): TGTGCCATTTCTAGGACAGGGGACACTGAAGCTTTCTTT. Translating gives CAISRTGDTEAFF.

This clonotype has only a few counts. The chain combines TRBV12-3 or TRBV12-4 with TRBJ1-1; D ambiguous. V was shortened by 5 bases and J by 1 base, with 8 bases between the two germline ends. CDR3 length: 13 residues. CDR3 DNA: TGTGCCAGCAGTCAGCTTCAGAACACTGAAGCTTTCTTT. Residues: CASSQLQNTEAFF.

The chain combines TRBV6-1 with TRBJ2-5; TRBD2 agrees at 9 bases. CDR3 length: 15 amino acids. With V trimmed by 7 bases and J by 3 bases, 9 bases remained unmatched. Germline values: CDR1 MNHNS, CDR2 SASEGT. The CDR3 sequence is CASMRAGGRKETQYF. CDR3 bases: TGTGCCAGCATGCGAGCGGGAGGAAGGAAAGAGACCCAGTACTTC.

This clonotype was picked up one time. V and J are TRBV30 and TRBJ2-7; tentative D call: TRBD1 (5 bases). This CDR3 has 14 amino acids. The germline gives CDR1 GTSNPN, CDR2 SVGIG (reference sequence). V was cut by 3 bases and J by 3 bases, with 15 bases left in between. The CDR3 DNA is TGTGCCTGGAGAACCCGGCAGGGAAGCTACGAGCAGTACTTC. It codes for CAWRTRQGSYEQYF.

This clonotype was picked up a small number of times. The V call is TRBV25-1, the J call TRBJ1-1; no clear D gene. Trimming pared 6 bases from V and 1 base from J, leaving 6 bases between. Germline-derived CDR1 and CDR2 are MGHDK and SYGVNS. This CDR3 spans 12 amino acids. CDR3 amino acids: CASRAGNTEAFF. In nucleotides, the CDR3 is TGTGCCAGCAGGGCAGGGAACACTGAAGCTTTCTTT.

The chain uses TRBV7-3 and TRBJ2-7; possible D gene TRBD1, 6 bases. CDR1 is SGHTA, CDR2 FQGTGA, per germline. CDR3 length: 15 amino acids. Trimming left V 6 bases short and J 4 bases short, with 19 bases between. CDR3 bases: TGTGCCAGCAGGTTGCCCGGGACACCCGCTTACGAGCAGTACTTC. Its translation: CASRLPGTPAYEQYF.

The J gene is TRBJ2-7, the V gene TRBV20-1; 11 bases are a match to TRBD2. The length of the CDR3 is 15 residues. CDR1 and CDR2 from the germline V gene are DFQATT and SNEGSKA (reference sequence). V dropped 4 bases and J dropped 1; count of bases not matched to a gene: 6. Written as DNA, the CDR3 is TGCAGTGCTAAGGGGGGGACTAGCGGATCCTACGAGCAGTACTTC. This codes for CSAKGGTSGSYEQYF.

V usage is TRBV6-1 and J usage is TRBJ1-3; D is ambiguous. Germline V CDR1 and CDR2: MNHNS, SASEGT. Trimming stripped 6 bases from V and 2 bases from J, with 8 bases between. This CDR3 is 13 amino acids long. The CDR3 coding sequence is TGTGCCAGCAGCGGGGTTGCTGGAAACACCATATATTTT. Translating gives CASSGVAGNTIYF.

The chain has TRBV28 and TRBJ1-2, with D unclear. The CDR3 runs 12 residues. Trimming shortened V by 6 bases and J by 4 bases, and 9 bases separated the two germline ends. Germline V gives CDR1 MDHEN, CDR2 SYDVKM. The CDR3 DNA sequence: TGTGCCAGCAGCCAAAACATCTATGGCTACACCTTC. Translation gives CASSQNIYGYTF.

The chain combines TRBV2 with TRBJ2-5; D ambiguous. CDR3 length: 11 residues. Germline V gene sequence: CDR1 SNHLY, CDR2 FYNNEI. V was pared by 6 bases and J by 2 bases, with 4 bases between. The CDR3 coding sequence is TGTGCCAGCAGGCGACAAGAGACCCAGTACTTC. It specifies CASRRQETQYF.

The chain combines TRBV11-3 with TRBJ2-5; 8 positions agree with TRBD2. The CDR3 totals 16 residues. V lost 1 base to trimming and J lost 3 bases; unmatched junction nucleotides: 7. Germline CDR1 and CDR2: SGHNT and YENEEA. Here the CDR3 DNA reads TGTGCCAGCAGCTTAGGTCTGCGGGGGGACGAAGAGACCCAGTACTTC. It codes for CASSLGLRGDEETQYF.

The chain links TRBV7-9 to TRBJ2-1, with D unclear. This CDR3 has 14 amino acids. The germline gives CDR1 SEHNR, CDR2 FQNEAQ (reference sequence). Trimming took off 2 bases at V and 10 bases at J, with 15 bases between the two ends. The CDR3 bases are TGTGCCAGCAGCTTAAATTTATTGGAAGGGGAGCAGTTCTTC. Protein sequence: CASSLNLLEGEQFF. The full variable domain, its missing parts supplied by reference TRBV7-9 and TRBJ2-1, is DTGVSQNPRHKITKRGQNVTFRCDPISEHNRLYWYRQTLGQGPEFLTYFQNEAQLEKSRLLSDRFSAERPKGSFSTLEIQRTEQGDSAMYLCASSLNLLEGEQFFGPGTRLTVL.

V usage is TRBV3-1 and J usage is TRBJ2-1; no definite D call. Trimming removed 3 bases at V and 0 bases at J, with 6 bases between. The CDR3 is 14 amino acids. CDR1 LGHDT and CDR2 YNNKEL come from the germline V gene (reference sequence). CDR3 bases: TGTGCCAGCAGCCATTCCAGCTCCTACAATGAGCAGTTCTTC. Encoded protein: CASSHSSSYNEQFF.

V gene TRBV7-9 combines with J gene TRBJ2-1; D is possibly TRBD1 (5 bases). V was shortened by 4 bases and J by 6 bases, with 16 bases between the two germline ends. This CDR3 is built from 15 residues. Germline lookup yields CDR1 SEHNR and CDR2 FQNEAQ (reference sequence). The CDR3 nucleotides read TGTGCCAGCAGCTCCCATTATGGCAGGGCCAATGAGCAGTTCTTC. Residues: CASSSHYGRANEQFF.

This chain's CDR3 is CASSLQGYGYTF. The CDR3 nucleotides are TGTGCCAGCAGCTTACAGGGGTATGGCTACACCTTC. The rearrangement joins TRBV7-2 to TRBJ1-2; D may be TRBD1 (6 bases). Germline-derived CDR1 and CDR2 are SGHTA and FQGNSA. This CDR3 has 12 residues. The V and J ends lost 2 bases and 5 bases respectively, with 6 bases between them.

The chain carries TRBV11-2 and TRBJ1-6; no reliable D call. Germline assignment: CDR1 SGHAT and CDR2 FQNNGV. The CDR3 is 16 residues long. The germline V and J ends were trimmed by 1 base and 0 bases, with 7 bases remaining between them. The CDR3 nucleotides read TGTGCCAGCAGCTTAGCAGCCACCTCCTATAATTCACCCCTCCACTTT. Its translation is CASSLAATSYNSPLHF.

The V call is TRBV6-1, the J call TRBJ2-4, with 11 bases that match TRBD2. The CDR3 is 14 amino acids. The V gene end was trimmed by 6 bases and the J gene end by 6 bases; junction bases not matched to a gene: 4. The V gene's germline CDR1 is MNHNS and CDR2 SASEGT. CDR3 nucleotides: TGTGCCAGCAGAGATAGCGGGGGGGGAAACATTCAGTACTTC. Amino acids: CASRDSGGGNIQYF.

This clonotype was observed a handful of times. The chain couples TRBV11-3 to TRBJ1-6, with D possibly matching TRBD1 (6 bases). Deletions cut 9 bases from V and 10 bases from J, with 16 bases between. The length of the CDR3 is 13 residues. Germline CDR1 reads SGHNT; CDR2 reads YENEEA. CDR3 sequence (DNA): TGTGCCAGTTCGAGGGGGGCCTCCTCACCCCTCCACTTT. Translated, it gives CASSRGASSPLHF.

The V gene is TRBV7-8, the J gene TRBJ1-1; no firm D call. Germline V gene lookup returns CDR1 SGHVS and CDR2 FQNEAQ. Between the trimmed V and J ends, which lost 1 base and 5 bases, there was a span of 14 bases. The CDR3 is made up of 15 amino acids. DNA for the CDR3: TGTGCCAGCAGCTTAGTTCCCCTTTCGGGTACTGAAGCTTTCTTT. The encoded protein is CASSLVPLSGTEAFF.

The count of this clonotype is one. V usage is TRBV27 and J usage is TRBJ2-7; D possibly corresponds to TRBD2 (5 bases). V lost 2 bases to trimming and J lost 2 bases, with 13 bases between them. The CDR3 covers 15 residues. CDR1 is MNHEY, CDR2 SMNVEV, per germline (reference sequence). CDR3 loop: CASSLGPPRAYEQYF. The CDR3 coding sequence is TGTGCCAGCAGTTTAGGACCTCCGAGGGCCTACGAGCAGTACTTC.

The genes are TRBV20-1 and TRBJ2-3; 12 bases map to TRBD2. There are 20 residues in the CDR3. CDR1 is DFQATT and CDR2 is SNEGSKA in the germline V gene (reference sequence). Losses at the gene ends were 2 bases for V and 0 bases for J; bases not matched to a gene: 15. The CDR3 sequence: CSARRRRTSGELTSTDTQYF. DNA for the CDR3: TGCAGTGCTAGACGAAGGCGGACTAGCGGGGAGTTAACTAGCACAGATACGCAGTATTTT.

This clonotype was detected a few times. The chain carries TRBV30 and TRBJ2-2, with 9 bases identical to TRBD2. V lost 2 bases to trimming and J lost 5 bases; unmatched junction nucleotides: 0. From germline, CDR1 is GTSNPN and CDR2 SVGIG (reference sequence). There are 13 residues in the CDR3. Here the CDR3 DNA reads TGTGCCTGGAGTCTAGCGGGAACCGGGGAGCTGTTTTTT. It encodes CAWSLAGTGELFF.

V and J are TRBV20-1 and TRBJ2-7; 7 bases align to TRBD1. The CDR3 totals 14 residues. The junction had 21 bases not matched to a gene; V was cut back by 7 bases and J by 12 bases. Germline CDR1 and CDR2: DFQATT and SNEGSKA (reference sequence). DNA of the CDR3: TGCAGTGTCAACCCTCGGGACAGATCTACGTTTACGTACTTC. It translates to CSVNPRDRSTFTYF.

The chain joins TRBV20-1 to TRBJ1-2, with 7 positions matching TRBD1. Trimming cost V 3 bases and J 5 bases; bases outside gene matches: 6. This CDR3 comprises 13 residues. CDR1 DFQATT and CDR2 SNEGSKA come from the germline V gene (reference sequence). The CDR3 sequence is CSASIGTAYGYTF. The CDR3 bases are TGCAGTGCTAGTATCGGGACAGCATATGGCTACACCTTC.

This clonotype was recorded a few times. The chain has TRBV5-1 and TRBJ1-2, with D hard to call. The CDR3 consists of 14 residues. The germline V gene encodes CDR1 SGHRS and CDR2 YFSETQ. V was pared by 0 bases and J by 6 bases, with 12 bases between. As DNA, the CDR3 is TGCGCCAGCAGCTTGGTCGGGGTTGGTGATGGCTACACCTTC. Translating it yields CASSLVGVGDGYTF.